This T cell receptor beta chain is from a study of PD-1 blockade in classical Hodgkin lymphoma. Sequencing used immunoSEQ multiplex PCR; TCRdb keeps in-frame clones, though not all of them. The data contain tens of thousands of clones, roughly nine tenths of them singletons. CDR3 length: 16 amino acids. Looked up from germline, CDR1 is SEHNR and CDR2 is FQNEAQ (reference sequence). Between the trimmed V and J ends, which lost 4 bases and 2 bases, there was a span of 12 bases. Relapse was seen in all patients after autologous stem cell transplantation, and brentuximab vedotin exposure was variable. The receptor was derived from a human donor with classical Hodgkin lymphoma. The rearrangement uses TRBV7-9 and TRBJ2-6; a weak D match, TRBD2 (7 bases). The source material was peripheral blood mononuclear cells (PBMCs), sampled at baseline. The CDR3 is CASSSLGGAGANVLTF. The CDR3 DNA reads TGTGCCAGCAGCTCTCTAGGGGGGGCTGGGGCCAACGTCCTGACTTTC.